Listed below are T cell receptor beta chains from one sample, sequenced in a study of blood T cell repertoires in COVID-19. Here immunoSEQ multiplex PCR was the method, and the copy in TCRdb shows in-frame clones only, minus some. The sample has 25,000 to 35,000 clones; around 90% are singletons. Sample: peripheral blood. These receptors all stem from a human donor in a cohort sampled during active COVID-19. Both conserved end residues are part of each CDR3. The D gene is left open where the match is weak. Clone size, where shown, is once, few, many, or a class for clones that have expanded.

D gene,V gene,clone size,J gene,CDR3 protein,CDR3 DNA
.,TRBV29-1,once,TRBJ1-1,CSGRVPPQTEAFF,TGCAGCGGCAGGGTTCCCCCACAGACTGAAGCTTTCTTT
.,TRBV9,.,TRBJ2-7,CASSVGSGVSYEQYF,TGTGCCAGCAGCGTAGGTTCGGGGGTCTCCTACGAGCAGTACTTC
.,TRBV6-5,.,TRBJ2-3,CASSYRGINTDTQYF,TGTGCCAGCAGTTACCGGGGGATTAACACAGATACGCAGTATTTT
TRBD1,TRBV30,.,TRBJ1-5,CAWSGQDRQPQHF,TGTGCCTGGAGCGGACAGGACCGACAGCCCCAGCATTTT
TRBD2,TRBV4-2,.,TRBJ2-5,CASSQGPGLDQETQYF,TGTGCCAGCAGCCAAGGTCCGGGACTAGACCAAGAGACCCAGTACTTC
.,TRBV15,.,TRBJ2-3,CATSRDLSSTDTQYF,TGTGCCACCAGCAGAGATCTCTCTAGCACAGATACGCAGTATTTT
TRBD1,TRBV29-1,.,TRBJ2-1,CSVRARDSYNEQFF,TGCAGCGTTCGCGCAAGGGACAGTTACAATGAGCAGTTCTTC
TRBD1,TRBV7-2,.,TRBJ1-2,CASRLPGGQGFGGYTF,TGTGCCAGCAGATTACCGGGGGGACAGGGGTTCGGTGGCTACACCTTC
.,TRBV15,.,TRBJ1-4,CATSRKLGTTNEKLFF,TGTGCCACCAGCAGAAAACTAGGAACAACTAATGAAAAACTGTTTTTT
.,TRBV7-9,.,TRBJ1-1,CASSVGGAEAFF,TGTGCCAGCAGTGTAGGAGGGGCTGAAGCTTTCTTT
TRBD1,TRBV19,.,TRBJ1-1,CASSIASGQATEAFF,TGTGCCAGTAGTATAGCCTCGGGACAGGCCACTGAAGCTTTCTTT
.,TRBV6-5,.,TRBJ2-2,CASKLTGELFF,TGTGCCAGCAAACTAACCGGGGAGCTGTTTTTT
TRBD1,TRBV7-3,.,TRBJ1-4,CASSIGTATNEKLFF,TGTGCCAGCAGCATTGGGACAGCAACTAATGAAAAACTGTTTTTT
.,TRBV4-1,once,TRBJ1-5,CASSQDSRQYSNQPQHF,TGCGCCAGCAGCCAAGATTCCAGGCAATATAGCAATCAGCCCCAGCATTTT
.,TRBV30,.,TRBJ1-5,CAWSQGYSNQPQHF,TGTGCCTGGAGCCAGGGTTATAGCAATCAGCCCCAGCATTTT